The clone carrying this TCR beta chain was seen a single time. The V gene end was trimmed by 2 bases and the J gene end by 7 bases; junction bases not matched to a gene: 7. CDR3 length: 16 residues. Germline loops: CDR1 MDHEN, CDR2 SYDVKM. The sample is drawn from a study of cytomegalovirus exposure and HLA in healthy donors. This table comes from immunoSEQ multiplex PCR, and its TCRdb copy is limited to in-frame clones, with some not included. The data show around 230,000 clones, approximately 86% seen once. The J gene is TRBJ2-1, the V gene TRBV28, with 11 bases fitting TRBD2. The sequencing input was PBMCs. The clonotype comes from a woman in her 30s in good health and CMV-seropositive. The CDR3 sequence is CASSLRRLAGGNEQFF. In nucleotides, the CDR3 is TGTGCCAGCAGTTTACGGAGGCTAGCGGGAGGAAATGAGCAGTTCTTC.